This TCR beta chain was sequenced for a study of post-analysis software for immune sequencing data. Study-wide points: Batch-mates among the samples co-clustered strongly by F measure. Roughly 5 TRBV segments, TRBV5-6, TRBV5-1 and TRBV20-1 among them, were found more frequent in patients than controls. When compared against controls, multiple sclerosis patients showed significantly lower normalized Chao1 diversity.

Germline V lookup: CDR1 SGHRS, CDR2 YFSETQ. V lost 4 bases to trimming and J lost 7 bases; unmatched junction nucleotides: 6. The length of the CDR3 is 15 residues. The TCR beta cDNA libraries carried unique molecular identifiers. With about 0.95 to 10 million T cells as the source, 400,000 to 550,000 cDNA molecules resulted. TCRdb re-called the PCR reads through MiXCR, storing one row per CDR3 protein. Among a few hundred thousand distinct CDR3 sequences listed, about 39% were seen once. This clonotype has only a few counts. Antigen specificity is unknown. This chain joins TRBV5-1 and TRBJ2-1; 12 bases match TRBD2. This receptor was taken from a girl under 10 years old with multiple sclerosis. The sample comprised blood. In DNA, the CDR3 is TGCGCCAGCAGCCCTGGACTAGCGGGGCCTAATGAGCAGTTCTTC. The encoded protein is CASSPGLAGPNEQFF. Full variable domain (remainder filled in from reference TRBV5-1 and TRBJ2-1): KAGVTQTPRYLIKTRGQQVTLSCSPISGHRSVSWYQQTPGQGLQFLFEYFSETQRNKGNFPGRFSGRQFSNSRSEMNVSTLELGDSALYLCASSPGLAGPNEQFFGPGTRLTVL.